This TCR beta chain came from a study of T cell repertoires in cytomegalovirus infection. Whole-study context: CMV epitopes in the study were HLA-C-restricted (recently identified) and HLA-B-restricted (well studied). An indication of both CMV infection and matching HLA type came from public TCR beta signatures.

General study points: The study identified carriers of CMV plus the relevant HLA from cumulative public TCR beta family frequency. Ex vivo, HLA-C-restricted CMV-specific TCR beta clonotypes prevailed over the rest of the response.

Trimming took 1 base from V and 7 from J; bases not matched to a gene: 1. The CDR3 runs 12 residues. Germline CDR1 reads SGDLS; CDR2 reads YYNGEE. A few counts support this clonotype. Antigen unknown. TCRdb re-called the reads with MiXCR, one entry per CDR3 protein. The sample lists 750,000 to 950,000 distinct CDR3 sequences, almost 30% occurring once. V is TRBV9 and J is TRBJ1-1; 7 nucleotides align to TRBD1. The sequence was collected from a human donor in good health (CMV status not recorded). Some clones in this sample may be carry-over from other donors' samples. The specimen was cultured CD8+ T cells from PBMCs, collected from culture after CMV antigen stimulation. CDR3 nucleotide sequence: TGTGCCAGCAGCGTACGACAGGGTGAAGCTTTCTTT. It encodes CASSVRQGEAFF.